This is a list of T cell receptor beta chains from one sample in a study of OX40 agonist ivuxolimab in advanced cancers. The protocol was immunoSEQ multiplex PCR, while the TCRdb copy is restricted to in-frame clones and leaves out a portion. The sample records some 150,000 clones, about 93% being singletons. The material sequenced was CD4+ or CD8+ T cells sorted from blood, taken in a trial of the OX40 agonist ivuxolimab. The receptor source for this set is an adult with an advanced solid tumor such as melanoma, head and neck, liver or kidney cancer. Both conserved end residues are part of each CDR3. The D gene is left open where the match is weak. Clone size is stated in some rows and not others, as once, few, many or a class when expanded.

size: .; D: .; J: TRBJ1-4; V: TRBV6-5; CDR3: CASSRLWGEKLFF; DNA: TGTGCCAGCAGCCGCCTGTGGGGCGAAAAACTGTTTTTT
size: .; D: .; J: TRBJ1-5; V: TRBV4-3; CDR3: CASSQEREGQPQHF; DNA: TGCGCCAGCAGCCAAGAGAGGGAGGGACAGCCCCAGCATTTT
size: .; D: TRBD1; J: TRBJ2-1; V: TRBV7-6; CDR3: CASQRIPGQGTEQFF; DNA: TGTGCCAGCCAGCGAATACCGGGACAGGGGACTGAGCAGTTCTTC
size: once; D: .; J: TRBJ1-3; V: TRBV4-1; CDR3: CASSQDRQGGNTIYF; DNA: TGCGCCAGCAGCCAAGACCGGCAGGGGGGAAACACCATATATTTT
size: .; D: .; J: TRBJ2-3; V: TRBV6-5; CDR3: CASSYSAVGTDTQYF; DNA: TGTGCCAGCAGTTACTCGGCCGTCGGCACAGATACGCAGTATTTT
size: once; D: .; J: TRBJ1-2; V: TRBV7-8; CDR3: CASSWGGIRPTFNYGYTF; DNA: TGTGCCAGCAGCTGGGGGGGGATTCGCCCCACCTTTAACTATGGCTACACCTTC
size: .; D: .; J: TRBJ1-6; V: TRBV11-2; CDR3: CASSLQQGPYNSPLHF; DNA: TGTGCCAGCAGCTTACAGCAGGGCCCCTATAATTCACCCCTCCACTTT
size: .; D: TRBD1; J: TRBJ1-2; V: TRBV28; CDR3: CASSFSNRDRGYGYTF; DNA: TGTGCCAGCAGTTTCTCGAACCGGGACAGGGGATATGGCTACACCTTC
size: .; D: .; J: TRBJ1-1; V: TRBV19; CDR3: CASSYIDSSGEAFF; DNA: TGTGCCAGTAGTTACATCGATTCCTCAGGAGAAGCTTTCTTT
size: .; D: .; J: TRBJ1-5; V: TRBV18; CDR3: CASSPDSNSNQPQHF; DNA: TGTGCCAGCTCACCGGACAGCAATAGCAATCAGCCCCAGCATTTT
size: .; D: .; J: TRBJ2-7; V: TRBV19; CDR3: CASSRQDGVSAEQYF; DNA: TGTGCCAGTAGCCGACAGGATGGAGTCTCGGCCGAGCAGTACTTC
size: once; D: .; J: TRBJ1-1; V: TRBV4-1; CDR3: CASSQVENLNTEAFF; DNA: TGCGCCAGCAGCCAAGTAGAGAATTTGAACACTGAAGCTTTCTTT
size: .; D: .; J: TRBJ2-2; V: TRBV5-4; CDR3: CASSPEIIGTGELFF; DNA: TGTGCCAGCAGCCCCGAGATTATAGGCACCGGGGAGCTGTTTTTT
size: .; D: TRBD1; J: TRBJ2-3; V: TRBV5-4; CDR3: CASSAWTGASTDTQYF; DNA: TGTGCCAGCAGCGCCTGGACAGGGGCAAGCACAGATACGCAGTATTTT
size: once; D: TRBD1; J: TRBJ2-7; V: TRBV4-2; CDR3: CASSQDRGGWYEQYF; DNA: TGTGCCAGCAGTCAGGACAGGGGAGGATGGTACGAGCAGTACTTC